The 26 T cell receptor beta chains below come from one sample, sequenced in a study of cytomegalovirus exposure and HLA in healthy donors. PCR used 60 Vbeta primers and 13 Jbeta primers. Sequencing was performed with immunoSEQ multiplex PCR; in TCRdb, only in-frame clones are kept and a portion is missing. The sample includes approximately 160,000 clones, around 85% of them seen just once. Input material: PBMCs. Every receptor here comes from a human donor in good health.

The CDR3: CSARTSGTETQYF. The CDR3 coding sequence is TGCAGCGCTCGGACTAGCGGGACGGAGACCCAGTACTTC. The chain couples TRBV29-1 to TRBJ2-5, with 12 bases lining up with TRBD2. V gave up 7 bases and J gave up 5 bases; unmatched junction bases: 5. The CDR3 has 13 amino acids. Per germline, CDR1 SQVTM and CDR2 ANQGSEA.

V gene TRBV9 combines with J gene TRBJ1-1; no definite D call. Deletions cut 0 bases from V and 3 bases from J, with 15 bases between. Germline CDR1 and CDR2: SGDLS and YYNGEE. The CDR3 runs 16 residues. CDR3 in DNA: TGTGCCAGCAGCGTAGAAGGAAAGGAGTCAGACACTGAAGCTTTCTTT. Translated: CASSVEGKESDTEAFF.

This clone has just one count. The rearrangement joins TRBV4-1 to TRBJ2-5; 8 nucleotides line up with TRBD2. Germline CDR1 is MGHRA and CDR2 is YSYEKL. The CDR3 is made up of 15 amino acids. V lost 4 bases to trimming and J lost 0 bases; unmatched junction nucleotides: 4. The CDR3 DNA sequence: TGCGCCAGCAGCCGGGAGCGGGGGTACCAAGAGACCCAGTACTTC. This translates into CASSRERGYQETQYF.

The J gene is TRBJ2-1, the V gene TRBV27, with D perhaps TRBD1 (5 bases). In germline, CDR1 is MNHEY, CDR2 SMNVEV (reference sequence). The CDR3 has 14 amino acids. The V end was cut by 7 bases, the J end by 7 bases, with 17 bases between. CDR3 nucleotide sequence: TGTGCCAGCACCACTGGGGCATTTTCGAATGAGCAGTTCTTC. This sequence encodes CASTTGAFSNEQFF.

V is TRBV7-8 and J is TRBJ2-2; TRBD2 agrees at 7 bases. V was pared by 4 bases and J by 0 bases, with 8 bases of the junction left unmatched. The CDR3 consists of 17 residues. The V gene's germline CDR1 is SGHVS and CDR2 FQNEAQ. Written as DNA, the CDR3 is TGTGCCAGCAGCTCGCCAAGACTAGCCCCGAACACCGGGGAGCTGTTTTTT. Residues: CASSSPRLAPNTGELFF.

V gene TRBV6-1 combines with J gene TRBJ1-5; maybe TRBD1 (6 bases). Germline V gene data show CDR1 as MNHNS and CDR2 as SASEGT. This CDR3 comprises 15 residues. Between the trimmed V and J ends, which lost 7 bases and 1 base, there was a span of 14 bases. CDR3 DNA: TGTGCCAGCAATGGACAGCCATTAAGCAATCAGCCCCAGCATTTT. This codes for CASNGQPLSNQPQHF.

The chain uses TRBV7-8 and TRBJ1-2, with D perhaps TRBD1 (6 bases). The CDR3 runs to 14 residues. Germline V gene sequence: CDR1 SGHVS, CDR2 FQNEAQ. The V and J ends lost 5 bases and 4 bases respectively, with 14 bases between them. Written as DNA, the CDR3 is TGTGCCAGCAGCCTCGACAGGTCGGCCTATGGCTACACCTTC. Its protein is CASSLDRSAYGYTF.

The V gene is TRBV5-1, the J gene TRBJ1-6; 9 bases are shared with TRBD1. Per germline, CDR1 SGHRS and CDR2 YFSETQ. This CDR3 has 14 amino acids. V was pared by 7 bases and J by 8 bases, with 7 bases of the junction left unmatched. The CDR3 protein is CASQQGQGDSPLHF. CDR3 nucleotide sequence: TGCGCCAGCCAACAGGGACAGGGCGATTCACCCCTCCACTTT.

The chain is built from TRBV14 and TRBJ1-6, with a weak D call TRBD1 (6 bases). CDR3 length: 16 amino acids. Trimming took off 0 bases at V and 6 bases at J, with 12 bases between the two ends. The germline gives CDR1 SGHDN, CDR2 FVKESK. The CDR3 sequence: CASSQDRGAVNSPLHF. The CDR3 DNA reads TGTGCCAGCAGCCAAGACAGGGGTGCGGTTAATTCACCCCTCCACTTT.

The DNA of the CDR3 is TGTGCCAGCAGTCGTCTCGGGACACCGAACACTGAAGCTTTCTTT. Protein sequence: CASSRLGTPNTEAFF. The V call is TRBV6-6, the J call TRBJ1-1; TRBD1 is a possible D gene (6 bases). CDR1 and CDR2 (germline): MNHNY, SVGAGI (reference sequence). This CDR3 comprises 15 residues. Trimming cost V 5 bases and J 1 base, with 14 bases left between them.

V and J are TRBV11-2 and TRBJ2-5, with D hard to call. V was pared by 1 base and J by 2 bases, with 8 bases between. The CDR3 covers 14 residues. Germline-derived CDR1 and CDR2 are SGHAT and FQNNGV. CDR3 coding DNA: TGTGCCAGCAGCTTAGTGACGGGTCAAGAGACCCAGTACTTC. It codes for CASSLVTGQETQYF.

V is TRBV4-1 and J is TRBJ1-6; D unresolved. CDR1 and CDR2 (germline): MGHRA, YSYEKL. Trimming left V 1 base short and J 5 bases short, with 18 bases between. The CDR3 contains 18 residues. The CDR3 spells CASSQVLFGESHNSPLHF. The DNA for the CDR3 is TGCGCCAGCAGCCAAGTCCTCTTCGGGGAGTCCCATAATTCACCCCTCCACTTT.

J is TRBJ1-1 and V is TRBV5-1; 8 nucleotides agree with TRBD1. The germline CDR1 and CDR2 sequences are SGHRS and YFSETQ. This CDR3 is 14 amino acids long. After removal of 0 bases from V and 3 bases from J, the junction contained 1 base not matched to a gene. The CDR3 reads CASSLGTGYTEAFF. Written as DNA, the CDR3 is TGCGCCAGCAGCTTGGGGACAGGGTACACTGAAGCTTTCTTT.

V gene TRBV5-1 combines with J gene TRBJ2-2; 10 bases map to TRBD2. The CDR3 length is 17 residues. With 3 bases clipped from V and 8 bases from J, the junction kept 13 bases outside the gene matches. Germline CDR1 is SGHRS and CDR2 is YFSETQ. DNA for the CDR3: TGCGCCAGCAGCTCACCCCCGAGCGGGGGGGCCAAAGGGGAGCTGTTTTTT. Amino acids: CASSSPPSGGAKGELFF.

The rearrangement joins TRBV9 to TRBJ1-2; 7 bases fit TRBD1. The CDR3 extends over 12 amino acids. After removal of 4 bases from V and 7 bases from J, the junction contained 4 bases not matched to a gene. The V gene's germline CDR1 is SGDLS and CDR2 YYNGEE. The DNA for the CDR3 is TGTGCCAGCAGCACAAACAGGGGTGGCTACACCTTC. Its translation: CASSTNRGGYTF.

The chain carries TRBV2 and TRBJ2-7; 7 nucleotides line up with TRBD1. V was clipped by 8 bases and J by 2 bases; unmatched bases: 9. CDR1 and CDR2 from the germline V gene are SNHLY and FYNNEI. The CDR3 has 14 amino acids. The CDR3 reads CASAHRGVPYEQYF. The DNA of the CDR3 is TGTGCCAGCGCCCACAGGGGAGTCCCCTACGAGCAGTACTTC.

This rearrangement joins TRBV4-3 to TRBJ2-5, with 7 bases fitting TRBD1. The CDR3 is 16 residues long. Per germline, CDR1 LGHNA and CDR2 YSLEER. After removal of 0 bases from V and 5 bases from J, the junction contained 9 bases not matched to a gene. This CDR3 reads CASSQDSWTGGETQYF. In DNA, the CDR3 is TGCGCCAGCAGCCAAGATTCTTGGACAGGCGGGGAGACCCAGTACTTC.

The chain employs TRBV5-1 and TRBJ2-2; no definite D call. V gave up 0 bases and J gave up 0 bases, with 6 bases separating them. Germline CDR1 is SGHRS and CDR2 is YFSETQ. This CDR3 spans 15 amino acids. Here the CDR3 reads CASSLERSNTGELFF. The CDR3 bases are TGCGCCAGCAGCTTGGAGAGGTCGAACACCGGGGAGCTGTTTTTT.

The rearrangement uses TRBV5-8 and TRBJ1-2; TRBD1 might be the D (6 bases). Germline CDR1 reads SGHTS; CDR2 reads YDEGEE. V was pared by 5 bases and J by 4 bases, with 12 bases between. The CDR3 is 13 residues long. CDR3 nucleotide sequence: TGTGCCAGCAGAACAGGGTTTTCCTATGGCTACACCTTC. This codes for CASRTGFSYGYTF.

The V gene is TRBV6-4, the J gene TRBJ2-7; 13 bases are a match to TRBD2. The CDR3 is 16 residues long. Germline-derived CDR1 and CDR2 are MRHNA and SNTAGT. Trimming at V came to 2 bases and at J to 2 bases, leaving 3 bases not matched to a gene. CDR3 nucleotides: TGTGCCAGCAGTGACGCCACTAGCGGGGGGGCCTACGAGCAGTACTTC. The encoded protein is CASSDATSGGAYEQYF.

This chain links TRBV6-6 with TRBJ2-1; TRBD1 agrees at 8 bases. V trimming: 0 bases; J trimming: 4 bases; junction bases outside the gene matches: 5. The V gene's germline CDR1 is MNHNY and CDR2 SVGAGI (reference sequence). This CDR3 is 16 amino acids long. Written as DNA, the CDR3 is TGTGCCAGCAGTTACTCAGCCAGGGGGCCATACAATGAGCAGTTCTTC. This encodes CASSYSARGPYNEQFF.

This clone was counted a few times. V usage is TRBV25-1 and J usage is TRBJ2-7; 8 bases align to TRBD1. The trim removed 8 bases at V and 6 bases at J, leaving 9 bases unmatched. The CDR3 runs to 13 residues. Germline lookup yields CDR1 MGHDK and CDR2 SYGVNS. CDR3 amino acids: CASWPGQAGEQYF. The CDR3 bases are TGTGCCAGCTGGCCGGGACAGGCTGGCGAGCAGTACTTC.

As for this clone: This specimen includes other DNA sequences encoding the same CDR3. The chain joins TRBV19 to TRBJ2-7; the D gene is possibly TRBD2 (5 bases). V lost 3 bases and J 2 bases, leaving 8 bases between the germline ends. CDR1 is LNHDA and CDR2 is SQIVND in the germline V gene (reference sequence). CDR3 size: 13 residues. The CDR3 nucleotides read TGTGCCAGTAGTATTACGGGAACCTACGAGCAGTACTTC. Translation gives CASSITGTYEQYF.

V gene TRBV30 combines with J gene TRBJ2-7, with D possibly TRBD1 on 5 matching bases. CDR3 length equals 14 residues. Germline loops: CDR1 GTSNPN, CDR2 SVGIG (reference sequence). V was clipped by 3 bases and J by 7 bases, with 19 bases between them. The CDR3 region is CAWRDRTFLWEQYF. The CDR3 coding sequence is TGTGCCTGGAGAGACAGAACTTTTCTGTGGGAGCAGTACTTC.

This clone was seen a few times. This chain links TRBV7-2 with TRBJ1-5, with no clear D. The V and J ends lost 2 bases and 7 bases respectively, with 15 bases between them. This CDR3 has 15 residues. Germline CDR1 and CDR2: SGHTA and FQGNSA. CDR3: CASSLTRDLGQPQHF. The DNA of the CDR3 is TGTGCCAGCAGCTTAACGCGGGATCTAGGACAGCCCCAGCATTTT.

The rearrangement joins TRBV10-1 to TRBJ2-7; TRBD1 might be the D (5 bases). This CDR3 is 14 amino acids long. The V end was cut by 2 bases, the J end by 0 bases, with 8 bases between. CDR1 WNHNN and CDR2 SYGVQD come from the germline V gene (reference sequence). CDR3 nucleotide sequence: TGCGCCAGCAGTGAGAGGACAAGCTCCTACGAGCAGTACTTC. It is translated as CASSERTSSYEQYF.